Below, 29 T cell receptor beta chains from the same sample are listed, as sequenced in a study of tumor and adjacent non-tumor tissue in lung cancer. A modified ARM-PCR protocol with three rounds of nested PCR amplified TCRbeta. Via MiXCR, TCRdb re-called the multiplex PCR reads, giving one row per CDR3 protein. The sample holds 90,000 to 110,000 distinct CDR3 sequences; 60% to 65% are singletons and the top ten take roughly 19%. No cell sorting was done before RNA was extracted from the tissue. Distant lung tissue was collected more than 3 cm away from the tumor edge. The sequencing input was distant non-tumor lung tissue. The origin of the receptors is a man aged 55 to 70 with non-small cell lung cancer.

About this clonotype itself: This may be a read error, as it is one base from a much larger clone. CDR3 loop: CVSSSETGGSGGYTF. The DNA for the CDR3 is TGTGTCAGCAGTTCAGAGACAGGGGGCAGTGGTGGCTACACCTTC. This chain uses TRBV6-1 with TRBJ1-2; 10 nucleotides agree with TRBD1. Per the germline V gene, CDR1 is MNHNS and CDR2 is SASEGT. The CDR3 totals 15 residues.

This clonotype was found once. This may be a read error, as it is one base from a much larger clone. Since the CDR3 does not end with the conserved phenylalanine or tryptophan, this likely comes from a read error. The V call is TRBV6-1, the J call TRBJ1-5; D gene unclear. Germline CDR1 reads MNHNS; CDR2 reads SASEGT. CDR3 size: 16 residues. Trimming took 3 bases from V and 4 from J, leaving 16 bases between them. This CDR3 is CASSDGVGLGNQPQHY. The CDR3 coding sequence is TGTGCCAGCAGTGACGGGGTGGGGTTGGGGAATCAGCCCCAGCATTAT.

This clonotype occurred a few times. V is TRBV2 and J is TRBJ1-1; no reliable D call. The CDR3 runs to 13 residues. Trimming removed 4 bases at V and 1 base at J, with 7 bases between. Looked up from germline, CDR1 is SNHLY and CDR2 is FYNNEI. In nucleotides, the CDR3 is TGTGCCAGCAGTGTTAGACAGAACACTGAAGCTTTCTTT. It is translated as CASSVRQNTEAFF.

As regards this clonotype: One end of the junction varies from germline; a read error may be responsible. The genes are TRBV11-3 and TRBJ2-7, with D unresolved. The CDR3 sequence is 11 residues long. Per germline, CDR1 SGHNT and CDR2 YENEEA. CDR3 protein: CTSSLLDERYF. DNA for the CDR3: TGTACCAGCAGCTTACTCGACGAGCGGTACTTC.

This chain links TRBV20-1 with TRBJ2-6; TRBD1 matches 8 bases. The CDR3 spans 15 residues. The junction had 5 bases not matched to a gene; V was cut back by 3 bases and J by 4 bases. Germline V gene sequence: CDR1 DFQATT, CDR2 SNEGSKA (reference sequence). CDR3 nucleotides: TGCAGTGCTAGGGCACAGGGGGGCGGGGCCAACGTCCTGACTTTC. This translates into CSARAQGGGANVLTF.

This clonotype was detected only a few times. One end of the junction fails to match germline, which may point to a read error. The chain carries TRBV12-3 or TRBV12-4 and TRBJ2-2; TRBD2 aligns across 8 bases. This CDR3 contains 15 residues. CDR3 DNA sequence: TGTGTCAGCAGTAGGCGGGGGGTTGGGACCGGGGAGCTGTTTTTT. It yields the protein CVSSRRGVGTGELFF.

This clonotype showed up many times. The chain links TRBV6-2 or TRBV6-3 to TRBJ2-7; 10 nucleotides agree with TRBD1. Unmatched junction bases numbered 7, after V lost 6 bases and J lost 2 bases. The CDR3 totals 15 residues. Germline assignment: CDR1 MNHEY and CDR2 SVGEGT. In DNA, the CDR3 is TGTGCCAGCAGAAAAGGACAGGGGGAGGCCTACGAGCAGTACTTC. This encodes CASRKGQGEAYEQYF.

On this clonotype: Lacking the conserved final phenylalanine or tryptophan, this CDR3 likely reflects a read error. It is unclear where the CDR3 begins or ends on the DNA, so no DNA is shown, and the CDR3 is as TCRdb lists it. The rearrangement joins TRBV11-2 to TRBJ2-2; TRBD2, the table's D call, was not compared with the DNA. The CDR3 is 18 amino acids long, termini counted. The germline V gene encodes CDR1 SGHAT and CDR2 FQNNGV. CDR3 in amino acids: CASSSGLAGATNTGELFS.

In DNA form, the CDR3 reads TGTGCCAGCAGCAAGACAGGGTACCAAGAGACCCAGTACTTC. It yields the protein CASSKTGYQETQYF. The chain couples TRBV11-2 to TRBJ2-5; the match to TRBD1 covers 7 bases. Unmatched junction bases numbered 3, after V lost 5 bases and J lost 0 bases. This CDR3 has 14 residues. Germline V gene sequence: CDR1 SGHAT, CDR2 FQNNGV.

The chain links TRBV12-3 or TRBV12-4 to TRBJ1-1; D uncertain. CDR3 length: 13 amino acids. V shed 3 bases and J shed 11 bases, with 16 bases lying between them. CDR3 bases: TGTGCCAGCAGTTTGGCGGAAGAGTTTTCGGCTTTCTTT. Protein: CASSLAEEFSAFF.

In the case of this clonotype: Given a much more abundant clone one base away, this may be a read error. The chain uses TRBV20-1 and TRBJ1-1; 7 nucleotides agree with TRBD1. This CDR3 has 13 amino acids. Germline CDR1 is DFQATT and CDR2 is SNEGSKA (reference sequence). J lost 4 bases, V lost 8 bases, and 10 bases had no gene match. The CDR3 DNA follows: TGCAGTACACAGACAGGGAAAGCCACTGAAGCTTTCTTT. Protein product: CSTQTGKATEAFF.

This clonotype was detected ten times or more. V is TRBV12-3 or TRBV12-4 and J is TRBJ2-1; 10 positions agree with TRBD1. V trimming: 6 bases; J trimming: 15 bases; junction bases outside the gene matches: 8. This CDR3 has 12 residues. The CDR3 bases are TGTGCCAGCAGGCCCGGGACAGGGGCTATGTTCTTC. It codes for CASRPGTGAMFF.

Concerning this clonotype itself: Here the CDR3 omits its conserved ending phenylalanine or tryptophan, so a read error is the likely source. The CDR3 DNA is TGTGCCAGCAGCCTGGGCGGGAGGGTTGGGGCAGATACGCAGTATTCT. This translates into CASSLGGRVGADTQYS. V is TRBV11-3 and J is TRBJ2-3; 9 bases are a match to TRBD2. Unmatched junction bases numbered 10, after V lost 5 bases and J lost 4 bases. This CDR3 spans 16 amino acids. CDR1 is SGHNT, CDR2 YENEEA, per germline.

This clonotype was counted a few times. The V gene is TRBV24-1, the J gene TRBJ2-2; D gene uncertain. CDR3 length: 14 residues. The germline V and J ends were trimmed by 9 bases and 1 base, with 11 bases remaining between them. The germline V gene has CDR1 KGHDR and CDR2 SFDVKD. CDR3 nucleotides: TGTGCCACCCAATGGCAGCTGAACACCGGGGAGCTGTTTTTT. Its translation is CATQWQLNTGELFF.

This clonotype showed up many times. The V gene is TRBV14, the J gene TRBJ1-2, with unresolved D. Germline values: CDR1 SGHDN, CDR2 FVKESK. This CDR3 is built from 16 residues. V was cut by 1 base and J by 3 bases, with 15 bases left in between. This chain's CDR3 is CASSQGADPAYYGYTF. CDR3 bases: TGTGCCAGCAGCCAAGGAGCGGACCCGGCATACTATGGCTACACCTTC.

This clonotype occurred many times. This chain connects TRBV29-1 to TRBJ1-1, with 7 bases identical to TRBD1. Germline loops: CDR1 SQVTM, CDR2 ANQGSEA. V lost 8 bases to trimming and J lost 4 bases; unmatched junction nucleotides: 7. The CDR3 spans 12 residues. CDR3 bases: TGCAGCTTAATACAGGGGTTCACTGAAGCTTTCTTT. It yields the protein CSLIQGFTEAFF.

This clonotype was found many times. The genes are TRBV12-3 or TRBV12-4 and TRBJ1-5; D is ambiguous. The CDR3 extends over 14 amino acids. V was trimmed by 5 bases and J by 2 bases, leaving 10 bases between them. CDR3 nucleotides: TGTGCCAGCAGTCCGCGCCTAGGCAATCAGCCCCAGCATTTT. It codes for CASSPRLGNQPQHF.

The gene calls are TRBV6-5 and TRBJ2-2; weak D call: TRBD2 (5 bases). Germline V gene data show CDR1 as MNHEY and CDR2 as SVGAGI. Trimming took 0 bases from V and 4 from J, leaving 15 bases between them. This CDR3 region has 17 residues. In nucleotides, the CDR3 is TGTGCCAGCAGTTACTCGGCCGGGGTGATCTTCACCGGGGAGCTGTTTTTT. Amino acid sequence: CASSYSAGVIFTGELFF.

Worth noting for this clonotype: Relative to the germline gene, one junction end is altered; a read error may explain this. The genes are TRBV6-1 and TRBJ1-5, with D possibly TRBD1 on 5 matching bases. The germline V gene encodes CDR1 MNHNS and CDR2 SASEGT. The CDR3 covers 13 residues. This CDR3 reads CASSEPPRQPQHF. The CDR3 bases are TGTGCCAGCAGTGAACCGCCCAGACAGCCTCAGCATTTT.

As for this clonotype: A much larger clone differs from this one at a single base, so this may be a read error. The chain links TRBV20-1 to TRBJ1-2; 7 nucleotides align to TRBD1. The CDR3 runs to 13 residues. CDR1 and CDR2 (germline): DFQATT, SNEGSKA (reference sequence). CDR3 in amino acids: CRARLPGGYGYTF. The CDR3 DNA reads as TGCAGAGCTAGATTGCCAGGGGGCTATGGCTACACCTTC.

This clonotype was seen repeatedly, ten times or more. This chain joins TRBV6-1 and TRBJ2-2; either TRBD1 or TRBD2 may supply D (5 bases each). Trimming removed 2 bases from V and 0 bases from J, with 10 bases in between. There are 16 residues in the CDR3. The germline CDR1 and CDR2 sequences are MNHNS and SASEGT. The CDR3 protein is CASSERGAANTGELFF. The DNA of the CDR3 is TGTGCCAGCAGTGAAAGAGGGGCGGCGAACACCGGGGAGCTGTTTTTT.

As for this clonotype: A much larger clone is a single base away; this may be a read error. The chain links TRBV6-6 to TRBJ2-7; 7 nucleotides match TRBD1. This CDR3 region has 15 residues. Looked up from germline, CDR1 is MNHNY and CDR2 is SVGAGI (reference sequence). Germline trimming cut 8 bases from V and 3 bases from J; bases unmatched to any gene: 13. The CDR3 here is CASGDLPGQIYEQYF. The CDR3 DNA is TGTGCCAGCGGTGATCTCCCGGGACAGATCTACGAGCAGTACTTC.

Notes on this clonotype: The CDR3 ends on some other residue instead of the conserved phenylalanine or tryptophan, so this is likely a read error. The chain carries TRBV6-5 and TRBJ1-1; D remains unclear. Trimming took 11 bases from V and 4 from J, leaving 17 bases between them. Looked up from germline, CDR1 is MNHEY and CDR2 is SVGAGI. There are 13 residues in the CDR3. Here the CDR3 reads CASQSGERTEAFS. CDR3 sequence (DNA): TGTGCCTCTCAGTCTGGCGAACGCACTGAAGCTTTCTCT.

Notes on this clonotype: A much larger clone differs from this one at a single base, so this may be a read error. The rearrangement uses TRBV12-5 and TRBJ1-1; D not certain. The CDR3 spans 13 residues. Germline CDR1 is LGHNT and CDR2 is FRNRAP. CDR3 nucleotide sequence: TGTGCTAGTGGTAATGGAGTGGGAGGAGAAGTTTTCTTT. Translation: CASGNGVGGEVFF.

This clonotype has ten or more counts. The chain recombines TRBV5-4 with TRBJ2-5; perhaps D is TRBD1 or TRBD2 (5 bases each). The CDR3 is 16 amino acids. The germline V gene has CDR1 SGHNT and CDR2 YYREEE (reference sequence). The V and J ends lost 4 bases and 5 bases respectively, with 21 bases between them. The CDR3 spells CASSPGTDPLGETQYF. CDR3 nucleotide sequence: TGTGCCAGCAGCCCCGGGACCGACCCTCTCGGGGAGACCCAGTACTTC.

The sample holds one count of this clonotype. A read error may produce the germline difference seen at one junction end. This chain links TRBV4-1 with TRBJ1-2, with D uncertain. The germline V gene encodes CDR1 MGHRA and CDR2 YSYEKL. The CDR3 runs 13 residues. The CDR3 reads CASSQDGYYDYTF. CDR3 DNA: TGCGCCAGCAGCCAAGATGGATACTATGACTACACCTTC.

This clonotype was detected only once. This likely comes from a read error, as the CDR3 has no conserved phenylalanine or tryptophan at its end. The chain combines TRBV11-3 with TRBJ2-6, with a possible D match to TRBD1 (6 bases). The CDR3 runs to 15 residues. The V end lost 8 bases, the J end lost 0 bases, and 11 bases lay between the germline ends. CDR1 and CDR2 from the germline V gene are SGHNT and YENEEA. The CDR3 spells CASCQQGSGANVLTL. CDR3 nucleotides: TGTGCCAGCTGCCAACAGGGCTCTGGGGCCAACGTCCTGACTTTA.

Comments on this clonotype: Germline and junction disagree at one end, which may indicate a read error. The chain is built from TRBV11-3 and TRBJ2-7, with a possible D match to TRBD2 (6 bases). The V gene's germline CDR1 is SGHNT and CDR2 YENEEA. The CDR3 totals 17 residues. CDR3 sequence (DNA): TGTGCCAGCATCTTAGATCCACGACTAGGTTCCCTGAGCGAGCAGTACTTC. Translating gives CASILDPRLGSLSEQYF.

On this clonotype: One end of the junction does not line up with germline, which may come from a read error. This chain links TRBV11-1 with TRBJ2-2, with TRBD1 identical over 9 bases. This CDR3 region has 14 residues. Germline V gives CDR1 SGHAT, CDR2 FQDESV (reference sequence). DNA of the CDR3: TGTGCCGGCAGCCAGGACAGGGGTCACGAGGAGCTGTTTTTT. It translates to CAGSQDRGHEELFF.